Following are 32 T cell receptor beta chains from one sample sequenced in a study of immune evolution from preneoplasia to lung adenocarcinoma. The table came from immunoSEQ multiplex PCR; TCRdb's copy has only in-frame clones and leaves some out. The table lists about 2,800 clones, more than 65% of them singletons. The sample consisted of FFPE atypical adenomatous hyperplasia tissue from the lung. The subset: atypical adenomatous hyperplasia (AAH), lung preneoplasia. These TCRs come from a person in their 70s with lung adenocarcinoma.

The chain carries TRBV28 and TRBJ1-1; D uncertain. V was pared by 5 bases and J by 5 bases, with 9 bases between. The CDR3 extends over 12 amino acids. CDR1 and CDR2 from the germline V gene are MDHEN and SYDVKM. The CDR3 sequence is CASSLQATEAFF. CDR3 DNA: TGTGCCAGCAGTCTTCAGGCGACTGAAGCTTTCTTT.

The rearrangement links TRBV6-1 to TRBJ2-7; D unclear. The V gene lost 8 bases and the J gene lost 1 base, with 12 bases spanning the gap. The CDR3 has 13 amino acids. Germline CDR1 MNHNS, CDR2 SASEGT. The CDR3 region is CASGRGTSYEQYF. As DNA, the CDR3 is TGTGCCAGCGGTAGAGGCACTTCCTACGAGCAGTACTTC.

The rearrangement links TRBV7-9 to TRBJ1-4; D remains unclear. Germline V gene sequence: CDR1 SEHNR, CDR2 FQNEAQ (reference sequence). This CDR3 is 12 amino acids long. The V end lost 6 bases, the J end lost 3 bases, and 5 bases lay between the germline ends. The CDR3 region has the DNA TGTGCCAGCAGGACGGCTAATGAAAAACTGTTTTTT. This translates into CASRTANEKLFF.

The rearrangement uses TRBV12-5 and TRBJ1-4; 9 bases map to TRBD1. The germline CDR1 and CDR2 sequences are LGHNT and FRNRAP. V dropped 6 bases and J dropped 10; count of bases not matched to a gene: 9. The CDR3 spans 14 residues. This chain's CDR3 is CASGDDRGRGKLFF. The CDR3 DNA sequence: TGTGCTAGTGGAGATGACAGGGGGAGGGGAAAACTGTTTTTT.

The V and J genes are TRBV10-3 and TRBJ2-5; 9 bases agree with TRBD1. The ends lost 0 bases at V and 4 bases at J; junction bases unmatched: 0. The germline V gene encodes CDR1 ENHRY and CDR2 SYGVKD. The CDR3 is 14 residues long. CDR3 sequence: CAISESGQGETQYF. In DNA, the CDR3 is TGTGCCATCAGTGAGTCGGGACAGGGAGAGACCCAGTACTTC.

The chain couples TRBV5-1 to TRBJ1-4, with D tentatively TRBD1 (6 bases). The germline CDR1 and CDR2 sequences are SGHRS and YFSETQ. V was clipped by 0 bases and J by 7 bases, with 13 bases between them. The CDR3 totals 15 residues. Here the CDR3 reads CASSLEQGGSEKLFF. Written as DNA, the CDR3 is TGCGCCAGCAGCTTGGAACAGGGAGGTTCTGAAAAACTGTTTTTT.

This clone is a singleton in its sample. This chain joins TRBV28 and TRBJ1-5; D remains unclear. This CDR3 is 15 amino acids long. Germline V gene sequence: CDR1 MDHEN, CDR2 SYDVKM. V lost 5 bases and J lost 7, with 18 bases in between. The CDR3 nucleotides are TGTGCCAGCAGTCCCCTCGACCAGGCGGGGCAGCCCCAGCATTTT. Its protein is CASSPLDQAGQPQHF.

The rearrangement links TRBV7-6 to TRBJ1-5; no definite D call. V lost 5 bases and J lost 4, with 6 bases in between. From germline, CDR1 is SGHVS and CDR2 FNYEAQ. The CDR3 is 12 residues long. CDR3 DNA sequence: TGTGCCAGCAGCCCAAGAAATCAGCCCCAGCATTTT. Encoded protein: CASSPRNQPQHF.

V is TRBV10-2 and J is TRBJ1-2; maybe TRBD1 (6 bases). The V gene lost 3 bases and the J gene lost 7 bases, with 12 bases spanning the gap. CDR1 is WSHSY, CDR2 SAAADI, per germline. The CDR3 consists of 13 residues. The CDR3 coding sequence is TGCGCCAGCAGTGAAACAACCAGGGGTGGCTACACCTTC. Protein product: CASSETTRGGYTF.

This chain joins TRBV29-1 and TRBJ2-1; 8 positions match TRBD2. Germline CDR1 SQVTM, CDR2 ANQGSEA. J gave up 4 bases and V 5 bases, and 16 bases lay outside the gene matches. This CDR3 is 17 amino acids long. Here the CDR3 reads CSVKRTSGSAKYNEQFF. CDR3 nucleotides: TGCAGCGTTAAGCGAACTAGCGGTTCAGCAAAATACAATGAGCAGTTCTTC.

The chain links TRBV5-1 to TRBJ2-7; TRBD1 matches 10 bases. The germline CDR1 and CDR2 sequences are SGHRS and YFSETQ. The CDR3 consists of 17 residues. V gave up 0 bases and J gave up 7 bases; unmatched junction bases: 13. The CDR3 region is CASSLGLGDRGIEEQYF. CDR3 bases: TGCGCCAGCAGCTTGGGATTGGGGGACAGGGGTATCGAGGAGCAGTACTTC.

In its sample, this clone was seen a few times. The chain couples TRBV5-6 to TRBJ2-7; 9 bases agree with TRBD1. J lost 4 bases, V lost 2 bases, and 4 bases had no gene match. The length of the CDR3 is 14 residues. Germline V gives CDR1 SGHDT, CDR2 YYEEEE. CDR3 sequence: CASSFPDRGYEQYF. The CDR3 DNA is TGTGCCAGCAGCTTCCCGGACAGGGGATACGAGCAGTACTTC.

This clone was observed a single time. The genes are TRBV27 and TRBJ1-5; D ambiguous. Germline CDR1 reads MNHEY; CDR2 reads SMNVEV (reference sequence). This CDR3 has 14 amino acids. With 2 bases removed from V and 4 bases from J, the gap between germline ends came to 9 bases. For the CDR3, the DNA is TGTGCCAGCAGTTTAAGTATGGGGAATCAGCCCCAGCATTTT. Encoded protein: CASSLSMGNQPQHF.

The J gene is TRBJ1-1, the V gene TRBV2; 7 bases are a match to TRBD1. This CDR3 region has 13 residues. The germline V gene encodes CDR1 SNHLY and CDR2 FYNNEI. With V trimmed by 3 bases and J by 3 bases, 1 base remained unmatched. The CDR3 bases are TGTGCCAGCAGTGATGACAGGGACACTGAAGCTTTCTTT. This gives the protein CASSDDRDTEAFF.

This chain links TRBV11-2 with TRBJ1-1, with TRBD1 matching over 8 bases. Germline CDR1 SGHAT, CDR2 FQNNGV. V trimming: 1 base; J trimming: 2 bases; junction bases outside the gene matches: 9. CDR3 length: 17 residues. The CDR3 sequence: CASSLVGRGLGNTEAFF. CDR3 coding DNA: TGTGCCAGCAGCTTAGTTGGCAGGGGGCTGGGAAACACTGAAGCTTTCTTT.

This chain joins TRBV5-1 and TRBJ2-7; D tentatively fits TRBD1 or TRBD2 (5 bases each). Germline V gene lookup returns CDR1 SGHRS and CDR2 YFSETQ. CDR3 length equals 15 residues. V lost 4 bases and J lost 2, with 16 bases in between. The CDR3 DNA is TGCGCCAGCAGCCGAGGGGCGGGCGATGCCTACGAGCAGTACTTC. This gives the protein CASSRGAGDAYEQYF.

The V gene is TRBV19, the J gene TRBJ1-1; D is uncertain. Trimming cost V 8 bases and J 1 base, with 8 bases left between them. CDR1 LNHDA and CDR2 SQIVND come from the germline V gene (reference sequence). The length of the CDR3 is 12 residues. The CDR3 region has the DNA TGTGCCAGTGCTGACAAGAACACTGAAGCTTTCTTT. The encoded protein is CASADKNTEAFF.

V usage is TRBV29-1 and J usage is TRBJ2-2, with a possible D match to TRBD1 (5 bases). The germline CDR1 and CDR2 sequences are SQVTM and ANQGSEA. This CDR3 comprises 12 residues. Trimming left V 6 bases short and J 1 base short, with 6 bases between. CDR3 DNA sequence: TGCAGCGTAGGACAGAACACCGGGGAGCTGTTTTTT. It specifies CSVGQNTGELFF.

The J gene is TRBJ1-4, the V gene TRBV15, with D unclear. The V gene lost 6 bases and the J gene lost 0 bases, with 11 bases spanning the gap. The V gene's germline CDR1 is LNHNV and CDR2 YYDKDF (reference sequence). CDR3 length equals 15 residues. The CDR3 nucleotides read TGTGCCACCAGTCAGGAGTTCCCAACTAATGAAAAACTGTTTTTT. Amino acid sequence: CATSQEFPTNEKLFF.

J is TRBJ2-7 and V is TRBV11-2, with 12 bases lining up with TRBD2. Germline values: CDR1 SGHAT, CDR2 FQNNGV. The CDR3 spans 18 residues. Trimming took 9 bases from V and 7 from J; bases not matched to a gene: 22. The DNA of the CDR3 is TGTGCCAGTACGCCCTCTCTTAGTCTAGCGGGAGGGCCAGGGGAGCAGTACTTC. Protein sequence: CASTPSLSLAGGPGEQYF.

Relative to its sample, this clone is large. The gene calls are TRBV6-5 and TRBJ1-1; tentatively, D is TRBD1 (6 bases). V dropped 5 bases and J dropped 4 bases, with 17 bases sitting between them. The CDR3 contains 15 residues. Germline V gene data show CDR1 as MNHEY and CDR2 as SVGAGI. DNA for the CDR3: TGTGCCAGCAGTCGGGAGTACAGGGCGGCCACTGAAGCTTTCTTT. Its translation is CASSREYRAATEAFF.

The chain has TRBV21-1 and TRBJ2-7; the table's D call, TRBD2, was not checked against the DNA. TRBV21-1 is termed a pseudogene. This CDR3 has 15 residues. Here the CDR3 reads CASSKCPQLAESTYF. As DNA, the CDR3 is TGTGCCAGCAGCAAATGCCCACAACTAGCGGAGAGCACGTACTTC.

The CDR3 loop reads CASSPPTRTRLDEQFF. CDR3 coding DNA: TGTGCCAGCAGCCCTCCCACCCGGACTAGGCTCGATGAGCAGTTCTTC. The chain joins TRBV7-9 to TRBJ2-1; the match to TRBD2 covers 7 bases. Unmatched junction bases numbered 15, after V lost 5 bases and J lost 8 bases. There are 16 residues in the CDR3. Germline V gene sequence: CDR1 SEHNR, CDR2 FQNEAQ (reference sequence). The complete variable domain, with remaining parts taken from reference TRBV7-9 and TRBJ2-1, reads DTGVSQNPRHKITKRGQNVTFRCDPISEHNRLYWYRQTLGQGPEFLTYFQNEAQLEKSRLLSDRFSAERPKGSFSTLEIQRTEQGDSAMYLCASSPPTRTRLDEQFFGPGTRLTVL.

V is TRBV25-1 and J is TRBJ2-1; 9 positions match TRBD2. The CDR3 consists of 17 residues. Per germline, CDR1 MGHDK and CDR2 SYGVNS. Trimming took 4 bases from V and 3 from J; bases not matched to a gene: 10. CDR3 amino acids: CASSGLLAGELYNEQFF. The CDR3 coding sequence is TGTGCCAGCAGTGGACTATTAGCGGGAGAGCTCTACAATGAGCAGTTCTTC.

This chain connects TRBV6-6 to TRBJ2-1; D call uncertain. The CDR3 runs to 15 residues. Trimming removed 6 bases at V and 0 bases at J, with 12 bases between. Germline CDR1 MNHNY, CDR2 SVGAGI (reference sequence). The CDR3 nucleotides are TGTGCCAGCAGCCATGGGCCTGCCTCCTACAATGAGCAGTTCTTC. Residues: CASSHGPASYNEQFF.

V and J are TRBV7-3 and TRBJ2-7; weak D call: TRBD2 (5 bases). Trimming removed 2 bases at V and 2 bases at J, with 13 bases between. Germline-derived CDR1 and CDR2 are SGHTA and FQGTGA. CDR3 size: 15 residues. The CDR3 loop reads CASSLRAEAPYEQYF. The CDR3 DNA reads TGTGCCAGCAGCTTACGGGCGGAGGCCCCCTACGAGCAGTACTTC.

In its sample, this clone was seen once. The chain couples TRBV25-1 to TRBJ1-1, with D uncertain. Germline loops: CDR1 MGHDK, CDR2 SYGVNS. The germline V and J ends were trimmed by 4 bases and 4 bases, with 10 bases remaining between them. The CDR3 has 13 residues. CDR3 protein: CASSVFEGTEAFF. CDR3 coding DNA: TGTGCCAGCAGTGTTTTTGAGGGCACTGAAGCTTTCTTT.

The chain combines TRBV7-9 with TRBJ1-2; D is undetermined. This CDR3 is 15 amino acids long. Trimming removed 5 bases from V and 4 bases from J, with 17 bases in between. Germline lookup yields CDR1 SEHNR and CDR2 FQNEAQ (reference sequence). CDR3 region: CASSRFGFESYGYTF. The CDR3 DNA sequence: TGTGCCAGCAGCCGATTCGGTTTCGAGAGCTATGGCTACACCTTC.

This chain uses TRBV18 with TRBJ2-1; 9 bases are shared with TRBD2. The CDR3 contains 14 residues. With V trimmed by 3 bases and J by 10 bases, 7 bases remained unmatched. Germline values: CDR1 KGHSH, CDR2 LQKENI. CDR3 in amino acids: CASSPGISGSEQFF. The CDR3 bases are TGTGCCAGCTCACCCGGGATTAGCGGGAGCGAGCAGTTCTTC.

The V gene is TRBV11-3, the J gene TRBJ1-1; D might be TRBD1 (5 bases). This CDR3 has 12 residues. V lost 6 bases, J lost 12 bases, and 17 bases lay in between. The V gene's germline CDR1 is SGHNT and CDR2 YENEEA. CDR3 in amino acids: CASSQDTTITFF. The CDR3 DNA follows: TGTGCCAGCAGTCAGGACACGACTATAACTTTCTTT.

A single count supports this clone. CDR3 sequence reads: CASRRKVLENQPQHF. The CDR3 DNA follows: TGTGCCAGCAGGAGGAAGGTCCTAGAGAATCAGCCCCAGCATTTT. The rearrangement uses TRBV6-1 and TRBJ1-5, with D unclear. V was trimmed by 6 bases and J by 4 bases, leaving 16 bases between them. The CDR3 loop spans 15 amino acids. Germline loops: CDR1 MNHNS, CDR2 SASEGT.

This clone occurred a few times. The chain combines TRBV5-5 with TRBJ1-1; D not resolved. V gave up 0 bases and J gave up 7 bases, with 7 bases separating them. The CDR3 runs 12 residues. Germline CDR1 reads SGHKS; CDR2 reads YYEKEE (reference sequence). The CDR3, as DNA: TGTGCCAGCAGCTTGGGAGGGATTGAAGCTTTCTTT. This gives the protein CASSLGGIEAFF. The whole variable domain, filled in from reference TRBV5-5 and TRBJ1-1, reads DAGVTQSPTHLIKTRGQQVTLRCSPISGHKSVSWYQQVLGQGPQFIFQYYEKEERGRGNFPDRFSARQFPNYSSELNVNALLLGDSALYLCASSLGGIEAFFGQGTRLTVV.